This TCR beta chain was sequenced during a study of T-cell reconstitution after alpha-beta-depleted transplantation in children. Overall study findings and caveats: In some patients, recipient T cells and intrathymic progenitors surviving conditioning explained high day-60 diversity. Reported findings indicate that, about two months after transplant, alpha-beta T cells came from several hundred expanded clones, which were derived from non-depleted graft cells. After one year, T-cell counts and TCRbeta diversity mostly came from new T cells.

The CDR3 is 15 amino acids. Trimming removed 4 bases from V and 8 bases from J; junction bases left unmatched: 6. The library targeted TCRbeta and was prepared with unique molecular identifiers. TCRdb independently ran MiXCR on the PCR reads; one entry per CDR3 protein. Found here are tens of thousands of distinct CDR3 sequences, 44% of them singletons; the top ten hold 95% to 98%. For this clonotype: Its antigen is still unknown.

The sample here was PBMCs, mostly from graft donor cells, taken 360 days after TCRalphabeta/CD19-depleted stem cell transplant. This clonotype was sampled from a male patient between 5 and 17 years old who had a stem cell transplant for acute lymphoblastic leukemia, so the T cells may come from the graft donor. The V call is TRBV12-3 or TRBV12-4, the J call TRBJ2-1, with 12 bases that match TRBD2. The CDR3 loop reads CASSSRLAGEHEQFF. The CDR3 DNA is TGTGCCAGCAGTTCCCGACTAGCGGGGGAGCATGAGCAGTTCTTC.